This T cell receptor beta chain was sequenced for a study of blood T cell repertoires in COVID-19. In the study overall: COVID-19 samples collected from the United States, Italy and Spain covered acute and convalescent phases.

Measured with immunoSEQ multiplex PCR; TCRdb has only the in-frame clones, and not every one. The profile shows tens of thousands of clones, around four fifths of them singletons. Per the germline V gene, CDR1 is MNHEY and CDR2 is SMNVEV (reference sequence). The germline V and J ends were trimmed by 4 bases and 6 bases, with 16 bases remaining between them. There are 14 residues in the CDR3. The sequence was obtained from a man aged 45-65 years with active COVID-19. The J gene is TRBJ2-7, the V gene TRBV27; weak D call: TRBD2 (6 bases). Material: peripheral blood. The CDR3 loop is CASSSPGTAGEQYF. The CDR3 DNA reads TGTGCCAGCAGTTCCCCCGGGACTGCCGGCGAGCAGTACTTC.